The 18 T cell receptor beta chains below all came from one sample that was sequenced in a study of blood T cell repertoires in COVID-19 (dated by TCRdb to 2020 to 2022). Library creation used the immunoSEQ multiplex PCR assay. In its TCRdb copy, this immuneACCESS table keeps in-frame sequences only and misses some clones. Where compared with another copy, unresolved V genes explain less than half of these, and the others have no known cause. This sample gives 250,000 to 300,000 clones in total; under 90% of them show up just once. The ten largest clones add up to 3.5% to 5% of the sample. Source material: peripheral blood. Receptors were obtained from a man between 60 and 70 years old with acute or convalescent COVID-19.

V usage is TRBV12-3 or TRBV12-4 and J usage is TRBJ1-5; TRBD1 agrees at 7 bases. The CDR3 spans 13 residues. V gave up 6 bases and J gave up 5 bases; unmatched junction bases: 4. The CDR3 nucleotides are TGTGCCAGCAGCGGACAGGAATATCAGCCCCAGCATTTT. This encodes CASSGQEYQPQHF.

The J gene is TRBJ2-5, the V gene TRBV5-1; D is perhaps TRBD2 (6 bases). From germline, CDR1 is SGHRS and CDR2 YFSETQ. With 5 bases removed from V and 4 bases from J, the gap between germline ends came to 12 bases. The CDR3 sequence is 13 residues long. CDR3 amino acids: CASSTVGGETQYF. The CDR3 coding sequence is TGCGCCAGCAGTACAGTCGGGGGAGAGACCCAGTACTTC.

This clone was observed once. The rearrangement joins TRBV9 to TRBJ1-2, with 8 bases lining up with TRBD1. CDR3 size: 14 residues. The germline V gene has CDR1 SGDLS and CDR2 YYNGEE. The trim removed 0 bases at V and 6 bases at J, leaving 4 bases unmatched. The CDR3 nucleotides read TGTGCCAGCAGCGTAGACAGGGGGTCGGATGGCTACACCTTC. It yields the protein CASSVDRGSDGYTF. The variable domain in full, with the rest retrieved from reference TRBV9 and TRBJ1-2, is DSGVTQTPKHLITATGQRVTLRCSPRSGDLSVYWYQQSLDQGLQFLIQYYNGEERAKGNILERFSAQQFPDLHSELNLSSLELGDSALYFCASSVDRGSDGYTFGSGTRLTVV.

The chain recombines TRBV27 with TRBJ1-1, with a possible D match to TRBD1 (5 bases). CDR1 is MNHEY, CDR2 SMNVEV, per germline (reference sequence). The V gene lost 7 bases and the J gene lost 9 bases, with 12 bases spanning the gap. The CDR3 consists of 11 residues. The DNA of the CDR3 is TGTGCCAGCATTTCGGGGGATCAAGCTTTCTTT. Its translation: CASISGDQAFF.

The genes are TRBV11-2 and TRBJ2-1, with 9 bases lining up with TRBD2. The CDR3 contains 14 residues. CDR1 is SGHAT, CDR2 FQNNGV, per germline. Germline trimming cut 5 bases from V and 7 bases from J; bases unmatched to any gene: 6. The DNA of the CDR3 is TGTGCCAGCAGCCGACTAGCGGCTTCTAATGAGCAGTTCTTC. This sequence encodes CASSRLAASNEQFF.

The table lists this clone with a few counts. The chain employs TRBV3-1 (or the pseudogene TRBV3-2) and TRBJ1-3; 7 bases are shared with TRBD1. The CDR3 has 14 amino acids. Germline trimming cut 3 bases from V and 2 bases from J; bases unmatched to any gene: 1. Per the germline V gene, CDR1 is LGHDT and CDR2 is YNNKEL (reference sequence). The CDR3 nucleotides read TGTGCCAGCAGCCACCAGGGGGCTGGAAACACCATATATTTT. This sequence encodes CASSHQGAGNTIYF.

The rearrangement joins TRBV18 to TRBJ1-2, with D maybe TRBD1 (5 bases). The germline V gene encodes CDR1 KGHSH and CDR2 LQKENI. CDR3 length: 13 residues. Deletions cut 5 bases from V and 3 bases from J, with 10 bases between. The DNA for the CDR3 is TGTGCCAGCTCATCGACAGCCGACTATGGCTACACCTTC. Translating gives CASSSTADYGYTF.

This clone occurred once. The J gene is TRBJ2-3, the V gene TRBV19; tentatively, D is TRBD1 (6 bases). Trimming pared 4 bases from V and 6 bases from J, leaving 11 bases between. Germline lookup yields CDR1 LNHDA and CDR2 SQIVND (reference sequence). The CDR3 runs 13 residues. As DNA, the CDR3 is TGTGCCAGTAGTAACAGGGACGGGGATACGCAGTATTTT. Translated: CASSNRDGDTQYF. Full variable domain (remainder filled in from reference TRBV19 and TRBJ2-3): DGGITQSPKYLFRKEGQNVTLSCEQNLNHDAMYWYRQDPGQGLRLIYYSQIVNDFQKGDIAEGYSVSREKKESFPLTVTSAQKNPTAFYLCASSNRDGDTQYFGPGTRLTVL.

This sequence joins TRBV6-5 and TRBJ2-7; D is unclear. CDR3 length equals 13 residues. The germline gives CDR1 MNHEY, CDR2 SVGAGI. The ends were cut back, 6 bases at V and 2 bases at J, with 11 bases in the middle. CDR3 in amino acids: CASSRLGPYEQYF. DNA of the CDR3: TGTGCCAGCAGCCGCTTGGGCCCCTACGAGCAGTACTTC.

The CDR3 loop reads CASTPDRSYEQYF. The CDR3 DNA sequence: TGTGCCAGCACCCCGGACAGGTCCTACGAGCAGTACTTC. The V gene is TRBV6-5, the J gene TRBJ2-7; 7 bases align to TRBD1. V dropped 7 bases and J dropped 1; count of bases not matched to a gene: 4. CDR3 length: 13 residues. Germline-derived CDR1 and CDR2 are MNHEY and SVGAGI.

The V gene is TRBV7-8, the J gene TRBJ2-7, with 7 positions matching TRBD1. CDR1 SGHVS and CDR2 FQNEAQ come from the germline V gene. The CDR3 sequence is 15 residues long. Germline trimming cut 1 base from V and 0 bases from J; bases unmatched to any gene: 3. Here the CDR3 reads CASSLGTGGSYEQYF. The CDR3 coding sequence is TGTGCCAGCAGCTTAGGGACAGGAGGCTCCTACGAGCAGTACTTC.

This clone was counted between two and nine times. The chain has TRBV11-2 and TRBJ1-3, with D hard to call. In germline, CDR1 is SGHAT, CDR2 FQNNGV. The CDR3 is made up of 14 amino acids. V lost 5 bases and J 5 bases, leaving 13 bases between the germline ends. CDR3 DNA: TGTGCCAGCAGCCCAAATGGGAGAAGAAACACCATATATTTT. Translated: CASSPNGRRNTIYF.

This clone was picked up a small number of times. The rearrangement joins TRBV19 to TRBJ2-7, with D tentatively TRBD2 (5 bases). Trimming shortened V by 3 bases and J by 4 bases, and 13 bases separated the two germline ends. In germline, CDR1 is LNHDA, CDR2 SQIVND (reference sequence). CDR3 length equals 14 residues. The CDR3 DNA is TGTGCCAGTAGTATGGCGGTAGAGCGGTACGAGCAGTACTTC. The encoded protein is CASSMAVERYEQYF.

The chain is built from TRBV3-1 (or the pseudogene TRBV3-2) and TRBJ1-3, with a possible D match to TRBD1 (6 bases). V was cut by 1 base and J by 6 bases, with 7 bases left in between. The CDR3 spans 13 residues. Germline loops: CDR1 LGHDT, CDR2 YNNKEL (reference sequence). As DNA, the CDR3 is TGTGCCAGCAGCCAAGCAGGGGAAAACACCATATATTTT. This translates into CASSQAGENTIYF.

The V and J genes are TRBV25-1 and TRBJ1-1; D is unresolved. The CDR3 contains 11 residues. CDR1 is MGHDK, CDR2 SYGVNS, per germline. Trimming took off 4 bases at V and 5 bases at J, with 5 bases between the two ends. The DNA of the CDR3 is TGTGCCAGCAGTGGAGGTACTGAAGCTTTCTTT. Translated, it gives CASSGGTEAFF.

V and J are TRBV27 and TRBJ1-1; D possibly corresponds to TRBD1 (6 bases). Trimming took off 6 bases at V and 1 base at J, with 12 bases between the two ends. The CDR3 is 14 amino acids. Per germline, CDR1 MNHEY and CDR2 SMNVEV (reference sequence). The CDR3: CASRIGQQNTEAFF. DNA for the CDR3: TGTGCCAGCAGGATAGGACAGCAGAACACTGAAGCTTTCTTT.

This clone has only one observation. This chain joins TRBV6-4 and TRBJ2-2; D is unclear. V lost 0 bases, J lost 7 bases, and 18 bases lay in between. Germline assignment: CDR1 MRHNA and CDR2 SNTAGT. This CDR3 is 17 amino acids long. The CDR3 DNA reads TGTGCCAGCAGTGACTCGAGAGACAACCCCGCGATCGGGGAGCTGTTTTTT. Translating gives CASSDSRDNPAIGELFF.

This clone was counted between two and nine times. This chain links TRBV29-1 with TRBJ1-1, with 9 bases aligning to TRBD1. V lost 6 bases, J lost 1 base, and 9 bases stayed unmatched. The germline V gene has CDR1 SQVTM and CDR2 ANQGSEA. This CDR3 comprises 15 residues. CDR3 region: CSVRPQGAGNTEAFF. The DNA of the CDR3 is TGCAGCGTCCGCCCACAGGGGGCTGGGAACACTGAAGCTTTCTTT. Drawing the rest from reference TRBV29-1 and TRBJ1-1, the complete variable domain is SAVISQKPSRDICQRGTSLTIQCQVDSQVTMMFWYRQQPGQSLTLIATANQGSEATYESGFVIDKFPISRPNLTFSTLTVSNMSPEDSSIYLCSVRPQGAGNTEAFFGQGTRLTVV.